These 27 T cell receptor beta chains were all obtained from the same sample, sequenced in a study of early T cells in non-severe SARS-CoV-2 infection. TCRdb re-called the 5' RACE reads with MiXCR, one entry per CDR3 protein. This sample has around 50,000 distinct CDR3 sequences, with about 4.6% found just once. Sequencing was carried out using whole blood. The receptors stem from an adult who was a healthcare worker with PCR-confirmed SARS-CoV-2 infection or an uninfected control (not recorded which).

This clonotype was counted many times. J is TRBJ2-1 and V is TRBV7-2; D is uncertain. The length of the CDR3 is 15 residues. The germline V and J ends were trimmed by 3 bases and 0 bases, with 9 bases remaining between them. Germline values: CDR1 SGHTA, CDR2 FQGNSA. CDR3 region: CASSFDGPSYNEQFF. The CDR3 coding sequence is TGTGCCAGCAGCTTTGATGGCCCCTCCTACAATGAGCAGTTCTTC. The complete variable domain, with remaining parts taken from reference TRBV7-2 and TRBJ2-1, reads GAGVSQSPSNKVTEKGKDVELRCDPISGHTALYWYRQSLGQGLEFLIYFQGNSAPDKSGLPSDRFSAERTGGSVSTLTIQRTQQEDSAVYLCASSFDGPSYNEQFFGPGTRLTVL.

V and J are TRBV3-1 and TRBJ2-1; possibly TRBD2 for D (6 bases). Germline loops: CDR1 LGHDT, CDR2 YNNKEL (reference sequence). V shed 1 base and J shed 10 bases, with 11 bases lying between them. The CDR3 has 13 residues. The CDR3 protein is CASSQVLRGEQFF. For the CDR3, the DNA is TGTGCCAGCAGCCAAGTTCTGCGGGGAGAGCAGTTCTTC.

In this sample, this clonotype turned up many times. The CDR3 region has the DNA TGTGCCAGCAGCCAAGGGAACCGCGGCACAGATACGCAGTATTTT. As protein: CASSQGNRGTDTQYF. The chain links TRBV4-2 to TRBJ2-3; no clear D gene. The CDR3 spans 15 residues. Per germline, CDR1 LGHNA and CDR2 YNFKEQ. V lost 1 base and J lost 1, with 9 bases in between.

Ten or more counts support this clonotype. V usage is TRBV4-2 and J usage is TRBJ1-1; D is perhaps TRBD1 (6 bases). This CDR3 has 14 residues. The ends were cut back, 4 bases at V and 0 bases at J, with 9 bases in the middle. The germline V gene has CDR1 LGHNA and CDR2 YNFKEQ. The CDR3 region has the DNA TGTGCCAGCAGCCGAACAGGGATGAACACTGAAGCTTTCTTT. It yields the protein CASSRTGMNTEAFF.

This sequence joins TRBV7-2 and TRBJ2-1; 7 bases match TRBD1. CDR1 SGHTA and CDR2 FQGNSA come from the germline V gene. This CDR3 contains 14 residues. The ends lost 5 bases at V and 3 bases at J; junction bases unmatched: 4. CDR3 region: CASSPGQIYNEQFF. CDR3 DNA: TGTGCCAGCAGCCCGGGACAGATCTACAATGAGCAGTTCTTC.

This clonotype was seen many times. The gene calls are TRBV9 and TRBJ2-7, with D maybe TRBD1 (6 bases). V shed 1 base and J shed 0 bases, with 8 bases lying between them. This CDR3 comprises 14 residues. Germline V CDR1 and CDR2: SGDLS, YYNGEE. CDR3: CASSVTGSSYEQYF. In DNA form, the CDR3 reads TGTGCCAGCAGCGTAACAGGGAGCTCCTACGAGCAGTACTTC. Variable domain in full (rest from reference TRBV9 and TRBJ2-7): DSGVTQTPKHLITATGQRVTLRCSPRSGDLSVYWYQQSLDQGLQFLIQYYNGEERAKGNILERFSAQQFPDLHSELNLSSLELGDSALYFCASSVTGSSYEQYFGPGTRLTVT.

This clonotype was seen at least ten times. The chain carries TRBV20-1 and TRBJ2-7; D may match TRBD1 or TRBD2 (5 bases each). V lost 6 bases to trimming and J lost 7 bases, with 25 bases between them. CDR3 length: 15 residues. The germline V gene encodes CDR1 DFQATT and CDR2 SNEGSKA (reference sequence). The CDR3 nucleotides read TGCAGTGCCCTGCCTCCGGGACGGACCGTTGGGGAGCAGTACTTC. This encodes CSALPPGRTVGEQYF.

This clonotype has a count of ten or more. The DNA for the CDR3 is TGTGCCAGCAGTCGACAGGGCTACGAGCAGTACTTC. Its translation: CASSRQGYEQYF. This chain joins TRBV6-5 and TRBJ2-7; 7 bases are a match to TRBD1. The CDR3 loop spans 12 amino acids. The germline V gene has CDR1 MNHEY and CDR2 SVGAGI. V lost 5 bases and J lost 3; bases outside the gene matches: 1.

Ten or more counts support this clonotype. V gene TRBV19 combines with J gene TRBJ2-1; D unclear. Trimming shortened V by 4 bases and J by 7 bases, and 8 bases separated the two germline ends. The germline gives CDR1 LNHDA, CDR2 SQIVND (reference sequence). CDR3 length: 12 residues. The CDR3 reads CASSRALNEQFF. The CDR3 coding sequence is TGTGCCAGTAGTAGGGCGCTTAATGAGCAGTTCTTC.

This clonotype was recorded many times. The chain uses TRBV20-1 and TRBJ2-7, with 7 bases fitting TRBD2. The germline V gene has CDR1 DFQATT and CDR2 SNEGSKA (reference sequence). The CDR3 contains 11 residues. The CDR3 is CRATAGDLQYF. The DNA of the CDR3 is TGCAGGGCAACGGCGGGAGATTTGCAGTACTTC.

The table lists this clonotype with a few counts. The chain combines TRBV24-1 with TRBJ2-1, with unresolved D. Germline-derived CDR1 and CDR2 are KGHDR and SFDVKD. CDR3 length: 13 residues. V dropped 0 bases and J dropped 9 bases, with 8 bases sitting between them. The CDR3 sequence: CATSDLVPGEQFF. The CDR3 DNA follows: TGTGCCACCAGTGATTTGGTTCCGGGTGAGCAGTTCTTC.

This clonotype has ten or more counts. This chain joins TRBV12-5 and TRBJ2-1, with 7 nucleotides matching TRBD2. This CDR3 is built from 17 residues. Per the germline V gene, CDR1 is LGHNT and CDR2 is FRNRAP. The trim removed 6 bases at V and 4 bases at J, leaving 15 bases unmatched. The CDR3 loop reads CASGSQVLADAYNEQFF. The CDR3 DNA sequence: TGTGCTAGTGGCTCCCAAGTCCTAGCGGACGCTTACAATGAGCAGTTCTTC.

The V and J genes are TRBV6-6 and TRBJ2-7; D is perhaps TRBD1 (6 bases). Germline V gene data show CDR1 as MNHNY and CDR2 as SVGAGI (reference sequence). The CDR3 contains 14 residues. Trimming pared 6 bases from V and 5 bases from J, leaving 17 bases between. The CDR3, as DNA: TGTGCCAGCAGCACAAGCCAGGGGTACCACGAGCAGTACTTC. It encodes CASSTSQGYHEQYF.

Many counts were recorded for this clonotype. This chain connects TRBV6-2 or TRBV6-3 to TRBJ2-2, with D hard to call. V gave up 6 bases and J gave up 8 bases, with 16 bases separating them. The CDR3 is 14 residues long. Germline V gene lookup returns CDR1 MNHEY and CDR2 SVGEGT. The CDR3 nucleotides read TGTGCCAGCAGGATGTGGGCCAGCACAGGGGAGCTGTTTTTT. This translates into CASRMWASTGELFF.

This clonotype occurred many times. V usage is TRBV3-1 and J usage is TRBJ2-1; 15 nucleotides align to TRBD2. This CDR3 comprises 17 residues. Germline values: CDR1 LGHDT, CDR2 YNNKEL (reference sequence). V lost 5 bases, J lost 15 bases, and 17 bases stayed unmatched. The CDR3 DNA reads TGTGCCAGCAGCTCCGGACTAGCGGGAGGGAGGGAAAGGTCCGGGTTCTTC. Translating it yields CASSSGLAGGRERSGFF.

A few counts support this clonotype. V and J are TRBV2 and TRBJ1-1, with no clear D. V was trimmed by 7 bases and J by 5 bases, leaving 17 bases between them. Germline V gene data show CDR1 as SNHLY and CDR2 as FYNNEI. The CDR3 is 14 residues long. The CDR3 bases are TGTGCCAGCACCTTGGTAGGGAGGTCGACTGAAGCTTTCTTT. It codes for CASTLVGRSTEAFF.

This clonotype was recorded many times. The chain recombines TRBV5-1 with TRBJ2-1; tentative D call: TRBD2 (5 bases). Germline CDR1 and CDR2: SGHRS and YFSETQ. Trimming pared 3 bases from V and 1 base from J, leaving 14 bases between. CDR3 length: 16 amino acids. Here the CDR3 DNA reads TGCGCCAGCAGCTCTCGGGCGGGCCGTTCCTACAATGAGCAGTTCTTC. Amino acids: CASSSRAGRSYNEQFF. Complete variable domain (other parts from reference TRBV5-1 and TRBJ2-1): KAGVTQTPRYLIKTRGQQVTLSCSPISGHRSVSWYQQTPGQGLQFLFEYFSETQRNKGNFPGRFSGRQFSNSRSEMNVSTLELGDSALYLCASSSRAGRSYNEQFFGPGTRLTVL.

This clonotype came up many times. V usage is TRBV20-1 and J usage is TRBJ2-7; TRBD1 matches at 9 bases. J lost 0 bases, V lost 5 bases, and 17 bases had no gene match. The CDR3 has 18 residues. Germline V lookup: CDR1 DFQATT, CDR2 SNEGSKA (reference sequence). CDR3 amino acids: CSAPNRKTGGSFSYEQYF. CDR3 DNA sequence: TGCAGTGCTCCAAATAGAAAGACAGGGGGGTCCTTCTCCTACGAGCAGTACTTC.

The rearrangement joins TRBV5-4 to TRBJ2-7, with TRBD2 as a possible D gene (5 bases). Between the trimmed V and J ends, which lost 3 bases and 3 bases, there was a span of 13 bases. The length of the CDR3 is 14 residues. In germline, CDR1 is SGHNT, CDR2 YYREEE (reference sequence). The CDR3 DNA reads TGTGCCAGCAGCTATTCCGACGGGATCTACGAGCAGTACTTC. Residues: CASSYSDGIYEQYF.

Ten or more counts support this clonotype. The V call is TRBV18, the J call TRBJ1-1, with D unclear. With 0 bases removed from V and 0 bases from J, the gap between germline ends came to 8 bases. The CDR3 spans 15 residues. CDR1 and CDR2 from the germline V gene are KGHSH and LQKENI. The CDR3 nucleotides read TGTGCCAGCTCACCACCAGTTGGTTTGAACACTGAAGCTTTCTTT. This translates into CASSPPVGLNTEAFF.

This clonotype was counted ten times or more. V is TRBV29-1 and J is TRBJ1-5; unclear D gene. This CDR3 contains 13 residues. Per germline, CDR1 SQVTM and CDR2 ANQGSEA. The V gene lost 4 bases and the J gene lost 2 bases, with 9 bases spanning the gap. The CDR3, as DNA: TGCAGCGTTGGGACGGACGGCAATCAGCCCCAGCATTTT. Residues: CSVGTDGNQPQHF.

In this sample, this clonotype turned up many times. The chain links TRBV18 to TRBJ1-1, with 9 positions matching TRBD1. Losses at the gene ends were 0 bases for V and 2 bases for J; bases not matched to a gene: 4. Germline-derived CDR1 and CDR2 are KGHSH and LQKENI. This CDR3 is built from 16 residues. DNA of the CDR3: TGTGCCAGCTCACCACCAAAGGACAGGGGTAACACTGAAGCTTTCTTT. Translating it yields CASSPPKDRGNTEAFF.

This clonotype was recorded many times. The chain employs TRBV11-2 and TRBJ1-2; D is uncertain. Germline loops: CDR1 SGHAT, CDR2 FQNNGV. V was trimmed by 5 bases and J by 6 bases, leaving 10 bases between them. CDR3 length: 12 amino acids. The CDR3 loop is CASSREGDGYTF. CDR3 in DNA: TGTGCCAGCAGCCGTGAGGGCGATGGCTACACCTTC.

This clonotype has only a few counts. The rearrangement uses TRBV24-1 and TRBJ2-3; 12 positions match TRBD2. V dropped 3 bases and J dropped 3; count of bases not matched to a gene: 3. The CDR3 has 16 residues. Germline V gene sequence: CDR1 KGHDR, CDR2 SFDVKD. CDR3 nucleotides: TGTGCCACCAGTGATCTGGGACTAGCGGGTACAGATACGCAGTATTTT. This encodes CATSDLGLAGTDTQYF.

The sample holds many counts of this clonotype. CDR3 in DNA: TGTGCCACCAGTGTCAATAGAGGGAGTATGGGGACCGGGGAGCTGTTTTTT. Translated, it gives CATSVNRGSMGTGELFF. J is TRBJ2-2 and V is TRBV24-1; weak D call: TRBD2 (5 bases). V was shortened by 5 bases and J by 5 bases, with 20 bases between the two germline ends. CDR1 and CDR2 from the germline V gene are KGHDR and SFDVKD. The CDR3 length is 17 residues.

The sample holds a few counts of this clonotype. The gene calls are TRBV3-1 and TRBJ1-2, with D tentatively TRBD1 (6 bases). The CDR3 spans 15 residues. V gave up 0 bases and J gave up 5 bases, with 13 bases separating them. CDR1 is LGHDT and CDR2 is YNNKEL in the germline V gene (reference sequence). The CDR3: CASSQEESRGYGYTF. The CDR3 DNA follows: TGTGCCAGCAGCCAAGAAGAGAGCAGGGGATATGGCTACACCTTC. Full variable domain (outside the CDR3, taken from reference TRBV3-1 and TRBJ1-2): DTAVSQTPKYLVTQMGNDKSIKCEQNLGHDTMYWYKQDSKKFLKIMFSYNNKELIINETVPNRFSPKSPDKAHLNLHINSLELGDSAVYFCASSQEESRGYGYTFGSGTRLTVV.

This clonotype was seen many times. This chain connects TRBV10-3 to TRBJ1-1; TRBD1 agrees at 7 bases. The J segment lost 6 bases and the V segment lost 4 bases, leaving 2 bases of the junction unmatched. The CDR3 has 12 residues. Germline loops: CDR1 ENHRY, CDR2 SYGVKD. CDR3 coding DNA: TGTGCCATCAGTGGACAGGGCCCTGAAGCTTTCTTT. Its protein is CAISGQGPEAFF.